This T cell receptor (beta chain) was documented in a study of T cells after yellow fever vaccination. CDR3 length: 12 amino acids. CDR1 and CDR2 (germline): SEHNR, FQNEAQ (reference sequence). Between the trimmed V and J ends, which lost 8 bases and 4 bases, there was a span of 11 bases. TCRdb redid the calling of the 5' RACE reads with MiXCR, one entry per CDR3 protein. The repertoire holds about 300,000 distinct CDR3 sequences, with around 8.6% as singletons. The source is a man aged 18 to 30 who received the YFV17D yellow fever vaccine. The starting material was CD4+ T cells sorted from PBMCs, obtained 5 days after the yellow fever booster vaccination. The chain recombines TRBV7-9 with TRBJ2-5; D is possibly TRBD1 (6 bases). The CDR3 DNA is TGTGCCAGCGGGCAACAGGGAGAGACCCAGTACTTC. Amino acid sequence: CASGQQGETQYF.